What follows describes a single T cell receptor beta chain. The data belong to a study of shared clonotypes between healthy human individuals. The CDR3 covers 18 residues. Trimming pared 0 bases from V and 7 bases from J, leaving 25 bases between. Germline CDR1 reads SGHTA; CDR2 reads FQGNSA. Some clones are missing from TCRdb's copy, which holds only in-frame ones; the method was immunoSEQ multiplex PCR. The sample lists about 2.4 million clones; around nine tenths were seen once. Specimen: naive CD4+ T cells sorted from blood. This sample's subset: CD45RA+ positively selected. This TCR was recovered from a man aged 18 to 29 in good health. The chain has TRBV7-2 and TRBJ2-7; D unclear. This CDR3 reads CASSLARLSRQAPGEQYF. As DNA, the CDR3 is TGTGCCAGCAGCTTAGCCCGATTGAGTAGACAAGCCCCAGGAGAGCAGTACTTC.